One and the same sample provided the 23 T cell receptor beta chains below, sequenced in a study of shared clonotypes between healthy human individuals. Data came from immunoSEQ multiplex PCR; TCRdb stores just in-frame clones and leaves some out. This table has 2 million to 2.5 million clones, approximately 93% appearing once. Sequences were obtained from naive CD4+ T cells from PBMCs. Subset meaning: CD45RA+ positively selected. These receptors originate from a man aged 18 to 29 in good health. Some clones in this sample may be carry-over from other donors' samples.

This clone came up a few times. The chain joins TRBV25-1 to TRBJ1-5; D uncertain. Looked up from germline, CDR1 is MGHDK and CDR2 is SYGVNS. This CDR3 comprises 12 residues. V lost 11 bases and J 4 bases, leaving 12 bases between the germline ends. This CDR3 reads CAEDLRNQPQHF. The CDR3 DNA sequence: TGTGCCGAAGACTTACGAAATCAGCCCCAGCATTTT.

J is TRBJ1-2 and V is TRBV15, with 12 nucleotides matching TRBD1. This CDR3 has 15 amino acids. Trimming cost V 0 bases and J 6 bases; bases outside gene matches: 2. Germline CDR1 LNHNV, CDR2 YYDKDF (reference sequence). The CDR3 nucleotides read TGTGCCACCAGCAGAGAAGGGACAGGGGGCGATGGCTACACCTTC. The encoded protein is CATSREGTGGDGYTF.

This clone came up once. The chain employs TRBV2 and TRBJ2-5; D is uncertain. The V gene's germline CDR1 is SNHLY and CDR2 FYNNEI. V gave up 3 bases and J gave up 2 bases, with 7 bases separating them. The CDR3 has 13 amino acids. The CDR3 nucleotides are TGTGCCAGCAGTGACACCGCGCAAGAGACCCAGTACTTC. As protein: CASSDTAQETQYF.

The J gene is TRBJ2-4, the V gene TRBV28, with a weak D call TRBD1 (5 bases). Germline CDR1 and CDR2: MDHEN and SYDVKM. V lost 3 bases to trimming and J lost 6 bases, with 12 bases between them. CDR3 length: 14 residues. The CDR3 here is CASSFRSTGNIQYF. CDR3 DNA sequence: TGTGCCAGCAGTTTCAGAAGCACAGGAAACATTCAGTACTTC. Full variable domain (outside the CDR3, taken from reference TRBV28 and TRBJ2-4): DVKVTQSSRYLVKRTGEKVFLECVQDMDHENMFWYRQDPGLGLRLIYFSYDVKMKEKGDIPEGYSVSREKKERFSLILESASTNQTSMYLCASSFRSTGNIQYFGAGTRLSVL.

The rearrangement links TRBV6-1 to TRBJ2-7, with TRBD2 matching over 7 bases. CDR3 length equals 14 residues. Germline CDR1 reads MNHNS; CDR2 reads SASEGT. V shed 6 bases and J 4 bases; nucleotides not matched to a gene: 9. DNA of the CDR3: TGTGCCAGCAGAGTAGAGCGGGATTTGTACGAGCAGTACTTC. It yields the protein CASRVERDLYEQYF.

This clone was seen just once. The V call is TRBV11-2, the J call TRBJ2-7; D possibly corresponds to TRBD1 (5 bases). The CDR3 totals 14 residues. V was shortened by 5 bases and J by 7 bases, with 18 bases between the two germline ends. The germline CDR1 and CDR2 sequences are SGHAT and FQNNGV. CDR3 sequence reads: CASSPNRLGAEQYF. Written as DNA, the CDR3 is TGTGCCAGCAGCCCAAACCGACTTGGGGCTGAGCAGTACTTC.

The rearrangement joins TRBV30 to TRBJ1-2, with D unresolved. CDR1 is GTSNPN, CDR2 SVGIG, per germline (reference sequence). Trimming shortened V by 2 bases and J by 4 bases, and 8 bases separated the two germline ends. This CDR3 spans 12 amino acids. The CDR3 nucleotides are TGTGCCTGGAGTCCCGGGATCTATGGCTACACCTTC. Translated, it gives CAWSPGIYGYTF.

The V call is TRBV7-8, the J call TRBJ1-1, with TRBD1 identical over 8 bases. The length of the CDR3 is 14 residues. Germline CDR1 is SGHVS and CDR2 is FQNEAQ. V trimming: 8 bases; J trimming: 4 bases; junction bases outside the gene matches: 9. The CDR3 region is CASYSGGAPTEAFF. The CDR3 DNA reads TGTGCCAGCTACTCAGGGGGCGCGCCCACTGAAGCTTTCTTT. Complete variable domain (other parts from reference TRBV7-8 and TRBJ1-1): GAGVSQSPRYKVAKRGQDVALRCDPISGHVSLFWYQQALGQGPEFLTYFQNEAQLDKSGLPSDRFFAERPEGSVSTLKIQRTQQEDSAVYLCASYSGGAPTEAFFGQGTRLTVV.

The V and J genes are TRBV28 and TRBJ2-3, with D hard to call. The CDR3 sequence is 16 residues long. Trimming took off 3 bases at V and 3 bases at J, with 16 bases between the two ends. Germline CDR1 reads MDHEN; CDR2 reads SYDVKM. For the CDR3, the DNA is TGTGCCAGCAGTTTTTCGGCAGTCCAAGGTACAGATACGCAGTATTTT. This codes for CASSFSAVQGTDTQYF.

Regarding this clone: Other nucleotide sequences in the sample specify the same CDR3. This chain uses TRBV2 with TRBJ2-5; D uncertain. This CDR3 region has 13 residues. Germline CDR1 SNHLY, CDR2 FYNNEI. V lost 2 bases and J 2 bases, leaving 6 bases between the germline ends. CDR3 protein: CASSEYGQETQYF. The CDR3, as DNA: TGTGCCAGCAGTGAATATGGTCAAGAGACCCAGTACTTC. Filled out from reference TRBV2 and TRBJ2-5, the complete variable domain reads EPEVTQTPSHQVTQMGQEVILRCVPISNHLYFYWYRQILGQKVEFLVSFYNNEISEKSEIFDDQFSVERPDGSNFTLKIRSTKLEDSAMYFCASSEYGQETQYFGPGTRLLVL.

The CDR3 DNA is TGCGCCAGCAGACGAACAGGGCTAGGCACCGGGGAGCTGTTTTTT. This gives the protein CASRRTGLGTGELFF. The chain is built from TRBV5-1 and TRBJ2-2, with D tentatively TRBD1 (6 bases). Germline V lookup: CDR1 SGHRS, CDR2 YFSETQ. Trimming pared 5 bases from V and 4 bases from J, leaving 15 bases between. The CDR3 consists of 15 residues.

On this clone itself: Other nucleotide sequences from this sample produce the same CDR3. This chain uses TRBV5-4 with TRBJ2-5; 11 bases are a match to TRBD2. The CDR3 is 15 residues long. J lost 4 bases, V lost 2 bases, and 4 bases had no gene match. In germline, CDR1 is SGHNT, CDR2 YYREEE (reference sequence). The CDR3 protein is CASSLGLAGGETQYF. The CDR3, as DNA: TGTGCCAGCAGCTTAGGTCTAGCGGGGGGAGAGACCCAGTACTTC.

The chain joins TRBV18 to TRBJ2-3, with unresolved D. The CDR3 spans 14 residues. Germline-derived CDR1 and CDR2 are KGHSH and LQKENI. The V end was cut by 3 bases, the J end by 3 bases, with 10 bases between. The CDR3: CASSPTPDTDTQYF. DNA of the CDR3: TGTGCCAGCTCACCCACTCCGGATACAGATACGCAGTATTTT.

The CDR3: CASSLVGGGTKNIQYF. In nucleotides, the CDR3 is TGTGCCAGCAGCTTAGTGGGGGGAGGCACCAAAAACATTCAGTACTTC. J is TRBJ2-4 and V is TRBV7-8; possible D gene TRBD2, 6 bases. The V end was cut by 1 base, the J end by 2 bases, with 12 bases between. CDR3 length: 16 residues. Germline values: CDR1 SGHVS, CDR2 FQNEAQ. Drawing the rest from reference TRBV7-8 and TRBJ2-4, the complete variable domain is GAGVSQSPRYKVAKRGQDVALRCDPISGHVSLFWYQQALGQGPEFLTYFQNEAQLDKSGLPSDRFFAERPEGSVSTLKIQRTQQEDSAVYLCASSLVGGGTKNIQYFGAGTRLSVL.

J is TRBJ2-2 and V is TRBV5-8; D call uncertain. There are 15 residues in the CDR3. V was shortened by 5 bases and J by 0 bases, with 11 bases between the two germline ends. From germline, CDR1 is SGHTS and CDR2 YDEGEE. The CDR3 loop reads CASSPTWTNTGELFF. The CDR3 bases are TGTGCCAGCAGTCCAACCTGGACGAACACCGGGGAGCTGTTTTTT.

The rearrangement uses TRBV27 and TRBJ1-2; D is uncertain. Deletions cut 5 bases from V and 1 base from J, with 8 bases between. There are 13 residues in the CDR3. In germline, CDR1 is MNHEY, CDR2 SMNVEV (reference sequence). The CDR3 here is CASSPQINYGYTF. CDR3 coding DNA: TGTGCCAGCAGTCCACAAATTAACTATGGCTACACCTTC.

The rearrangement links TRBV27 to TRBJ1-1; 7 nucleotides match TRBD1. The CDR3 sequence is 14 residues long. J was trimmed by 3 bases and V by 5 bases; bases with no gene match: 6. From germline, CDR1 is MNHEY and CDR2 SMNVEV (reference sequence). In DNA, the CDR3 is TGTGCCAGCAGTACATACAGGGGAGACACTGAAGCTTTCTTT. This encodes CASSTYRGDTEAFF.

CDR3 protein: CASSRAGQLYEQYF. CDR3 nucleotide sequence: TGTGCCAGCAGCCGGGCGGGACAGCTTTACGAGCAGTACTTC. J is TRBJ2-7 and V is TRBV5-5, with D perhaps matching TRBD1 (7 bases). CDR1 and CDR2 (germline): SGHKS, YYEKEE (reference sequence). The CDR3 runs 14 residues. V lost 4 bases and J lost 4, with 15 bases in between.

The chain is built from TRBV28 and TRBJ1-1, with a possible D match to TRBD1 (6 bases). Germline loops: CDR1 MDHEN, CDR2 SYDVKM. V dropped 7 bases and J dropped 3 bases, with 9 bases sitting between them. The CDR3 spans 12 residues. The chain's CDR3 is CASISGDTEAFF. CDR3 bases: TGTGCCAGCATATCAGGGGACACTGAAGCTTTCTTT. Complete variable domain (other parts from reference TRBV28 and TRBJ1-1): DVKVTQSSRYLVKRTGEKVFLECVQDMDHENMFWYRQDPGLGLRLIYFSYDVKMKEKGDIPEGYSVSREKKERFSLILESASTNQTSMYLCASISGDTEAFFGQGTRLTVV.

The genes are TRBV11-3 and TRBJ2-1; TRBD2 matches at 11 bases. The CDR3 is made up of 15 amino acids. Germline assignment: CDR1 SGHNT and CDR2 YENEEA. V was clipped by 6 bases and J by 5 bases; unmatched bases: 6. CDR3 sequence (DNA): TGTGCCAGCAGTACGGGACTAGCGGAACACAATGAGCAGTTCTTC. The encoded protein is CASSTGLAEHNEQFF.

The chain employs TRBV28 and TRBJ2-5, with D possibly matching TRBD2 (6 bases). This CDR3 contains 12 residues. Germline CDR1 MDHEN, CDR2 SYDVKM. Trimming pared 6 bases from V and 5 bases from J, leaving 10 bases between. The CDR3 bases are TGTGCCAGCAGCCCGGGGACTGAGACCCAGTACTTC. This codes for CASSPGTETQYF.

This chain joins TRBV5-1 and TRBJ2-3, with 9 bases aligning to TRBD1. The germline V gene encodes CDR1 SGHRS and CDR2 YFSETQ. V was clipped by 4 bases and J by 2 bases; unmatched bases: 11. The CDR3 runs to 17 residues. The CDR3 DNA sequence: TGCGCCAGCAGCCGATCTCCCGGGACAGGGCTCACAGATACGCAGTATTTT. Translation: CASSRSPGTGLTDTQYF.

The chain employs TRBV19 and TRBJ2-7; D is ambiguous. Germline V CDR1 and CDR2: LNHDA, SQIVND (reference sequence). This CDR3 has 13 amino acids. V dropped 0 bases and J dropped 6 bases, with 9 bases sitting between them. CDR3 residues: CASSIDLWGEQYF. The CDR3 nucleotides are TGTGCCAGTAGTATAGATTTGTGGGGCGAGCAGTACTTC. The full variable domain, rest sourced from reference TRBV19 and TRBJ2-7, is DGGITQSPKYLFRKEGQNVTLSCEQNLNHDAMYWYRQDPGQGLRLIYYSQIVNDFQKGDIAEGYSVSREKKESFPLTVTSAQKNPTAFYLCASSIDLWGEQYFGPGTRLTVT.